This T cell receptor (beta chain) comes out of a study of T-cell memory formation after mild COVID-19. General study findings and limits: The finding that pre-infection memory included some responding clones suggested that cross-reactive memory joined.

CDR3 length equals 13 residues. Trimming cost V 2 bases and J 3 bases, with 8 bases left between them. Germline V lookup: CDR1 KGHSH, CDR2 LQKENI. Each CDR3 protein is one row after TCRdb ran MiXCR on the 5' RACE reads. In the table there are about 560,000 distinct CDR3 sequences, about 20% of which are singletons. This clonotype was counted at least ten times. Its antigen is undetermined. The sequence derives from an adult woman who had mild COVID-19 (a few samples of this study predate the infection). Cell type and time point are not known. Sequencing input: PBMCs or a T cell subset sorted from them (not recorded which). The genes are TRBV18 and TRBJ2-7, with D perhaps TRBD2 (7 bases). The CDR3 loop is CASSPRGGYEQYF. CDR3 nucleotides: TGTGCCAGCTCACCAAGGGGGGGCTACGAGCAGTACTTC. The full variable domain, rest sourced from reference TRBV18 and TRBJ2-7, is NAGVMQNPRHLVRRRGQEARLRCSPMKGHSHVYWYRQLPEEGLKFMVYLQKENIIDESGMPKERFSAEFPKEGPSILRIQQVVRGDSAAYFCASSPRGGYEQYFGPGTRLTVT.